The sequence of this T cell receptor (beta chain) was determined in a study of regulatory T cells in long-lasting Graves disease. With iRepertoire HTBI primers and Arm-PCR of CDR3 regions, TCR beta libraries were built. In TCRdb, the multiplex PCR reads were re-called with MiXCR into one record per CDR3 protein. The table shows approximately 470,000 distinct CDR3 sequences, with 20% to 25% occurring only once. Time point given: persistent/refractory GD, antithyroid drugs over 5 years with positive TRAb. PBMC RNA served as the TCR library source. Germline CDR1 reads SGHRS; CDR2 reads YFSETQ. V was clipped by 4 bases and J by 4 bases, with 17 bases between them. The CDR3 consists of 16 residues.

V and J are TRBV5-1 and TRBJ2-2; weak D call: TRBD1 (6 bases). The sequence derives from a female donor with Graves disease. This sample comprised peripheral blood mononuclear cells (PBMCs), obtained when the disease was refractory, from a patient treated with antithyroid drugs. The CDR3 bases are TGCGCCAGCAGCATACGACAGGTGATGGGCACCGGGGAGCTGTTTTTT. Encoded protein: CASSIRQVMGTGELFF.